The 31 T cell receptor beta chains in this list originate from one sample, sequenced in a study of T cells in Graves' hyperthyroidism and ophthalmopathy. The CDR3 regions of TCR beta were amplified from RNA transcripts. The HTBI primer set was used in a first-round RT-PCR of the TCR CDR3. TCRdb fed the multiplex PCR reads into MiXCR, producing one record per CDR3 protein. The data contain around 520,000 distinct CDR3 sequences, 13% to 15% of them singletons. Sequencing was performed on blood. These receptors all stem from a woman in her thirties or forties with Graves' hyperthyroidism.

The sample holds a few counts of this clonotype. The rearrangement uses TRBV27 and TRBJ2-1; TRBD1 agrees at 10 bases. This CDR3 spans 17 amino acids. The ends lost 1 base at V and 7 bases at J; junction bases unmatched: 10. Germline V gene sequence: CDR1 MNHEY, CDR2 SMNVEV (reference sequence). CDR3 loop: CASSLYGAGTGVNEQFF. CDR3 coding DNA: TGTGCCAGCAGTTTATATGGGGCCGGGACAGGGGTGAATGAGCAGTTCTTC.

In its sample, this clonotype was seen many times. This sequence joins TRBV3-1 and TRBJ2-1; tentatively, D is TRBD2 (6 bases). Germline values: CDR1 LGHDT, CDR2 YNNKEL (reference sequence). The CDR3 runs to 17 residues. V lost 4 bases and J 0 bases, leaving 16 bases between the germline ends. In DNA, the CDR3 is TGTGCCAGCAGCCCTACCTGGAGGGTTACCTCCTACAATGAGCAGTTCTTC. Translated: CASSPTWRVTSYNEQFF.

This clonotype was detected ten times or more. The V gene is TRBV7-8, the J gene TRBJ2-3; 8 bases match TRBD2. The CDR3 totals 15 residues. CDR1 is SGHVS, CDR2 FQNEAQ, per germline. V shed 4 bases and J 7 bases; nucleotides not matched to a gene: 10. CDR3 DNA sequence: TGTGCCAGCAGCTCCTCAGCGGGAGCTATAAATACGCAGTATTTT. It codes for CASSSSAGAINTQYF. The variable domain in full, with the rest retrieved from reference TRBV7-8 and TRBJ2-3, is GAGVSQSPRYKVAKRGQDVALRCDPISGHVSLFWYQQALGQGPEFLTYFQNEAQLDKSGLPSDRFFAERPEGSVSTLKIQRTQQEDSAVYLCASSSSAGAINTQYFGPGTRLTVL.

This clonotype was recorded at least ten times. The chain links TRBV20-1 to TRBJ1-5; D unresolved. The CDR3 is 13 residues long. CDR1 is DFQATT, CDR2 SNEGSKA, per germline (reference sequence). The V end lost 4 bases, the J end lost 2 bases, and 9 bases lay between the germline ends. The DNA of the CDR3 is TGCAGTGCTACTCGGTCCCGCAATCAGCCCCAGCATTTT. Translating it yields CSATRSRNQPQHF.

This chain joins TRBV7-8 and TRBJ1-2, with D unresolved. In germline, CDR1 is SGHVS, CDR2 FQNEAQ. The V end lost 4 bases, the J end lost 5 bases, and 14 bases lay between the germline ends. This CDR3 contains 14 residues. CDR3 amino acids: CASSSGFAEYGYTF. DNA of the CDR3: TGTGCCAGCAGCTCGGGCTTTGCGGAGTATGGCTACACCTTC.

The chain has TRBV15 and TRBJ1-1, with unresolved D. Per the germline V gene, CDR1 is LNHNV and CDR2 is YYDKDF (reference sequence). With 4 bases removed from V and 7 bases from J, the gap between germline ends came to 10 bases. CDR3 length: 12 amino acids. The CDR3 DNA reads as TGTGCCACCAGCATGGGTGTCGGTGAAGCTTTCTTT. Encoded protein: CATSMGVGEAFF. Looking up the rest from reference TRBV15 and TRBJ1-1 gives the full variable domain: DAMVIQNPRYQVTQFGKPVTLSCSQTLNHNVMYWYQQKSSQAPKLLFHYYDKDFNNEADTPDNFQSRRPNTSFCFLDIRSPGLGDTAMYLCATSMGVGEAFFGQGTRLTVV.

This clonotype showed up many times. The chain carries TRBV11-1 and TRBJ2-2; D is undetermined. CDR1 is SGHAT, CDR2 FQDESV, per germline (reference sequence). Trimming took 5 bases from V and 4 from J, leaving 11 bases between them. This CDR3 contains 14 residues. This CDR3 is CASSSVPGTGELFF. For the CDR3, the DNA is TGTGCCAGCAGCAGCGTACCGGGCACCGGGGAGCTGTTTTTT.

This chain connects TRBV28 to TRBJ1-2, with D possibly matching TRBD1 (6 bases). V lost 4 bases and J lost 1, with 10 bases in between. Per the germline V gene, CDR1 is MDHEN and CDR2 is SYDVKM. CDR3 length equals 14 residues. The CDR3 DNA reads as TGTGCCAGCAGTTACAGGGCATTTAACTATGGCTACACCTTC. Translated: CASSYRAFNYGYTF.

As regards this clonotype: This clone may be a read error of a much larger clone one base away. The V call is TRBV5-6, the J call TRBJ2-1; TRBD2 aligns across 11 bases. The junction had 10 bases not matched to a gene; V was cut back by 7 bases and J by 7 bases. The CDR3 consists of 15 residues. The germline V gene encodes CDR1 SGHDT and CDR2 YYEEEE. This CDR3 reads CASRISGRAANEQFF. CDR3 DNA sequence: TGTGCCAGCCGCATTAGCGGGAGGGCCGCTAATGAGCAGTTCTTC. Looking up the rest from reference TRBV5-6 and TRBJ2-1 gives the full variable domain: DAGVTQSPTHLIKTRGQQVTLRCSPKSGHDTVSWYQQALGQGPQFIFQYYEEEERQRGNFPDRFSGHQFPNYSSELNVNALLLGDSALYLCASRISGRAANEQFFGPGTRLTVL.

This clonotype occurred many times. The CDR3: CASSLNRAGGNEQFF. The DNA of the CDR3 is TGCGCCAGCAGCCTTAATAGAGCGGGAGGCAATGAGCAGTTCTTC. The chain combines TRBV5-1 with TRBJ2-1; 9 nucleotides match TRBD2. The CDR3 totals 15 residues. The germline gives CDR1 SGHRS, CDR2 YFSETQ. V lost 4 bases and J lost 6; bases outside the gene matches: 8.

In its sample, this clonotype was seen many times. This rearrangement joins TRBV4-1 to TRBJ2-3, with 11 nucleotides matching TRBD2. From germline, CDR1 is MGHRA and CDR2 YSYEKL. The CDR3 totals 19 residues. J was trimmed by 1 base and V by 0 bases; bases with no gene match: 9. As DNA, the CDR3 is TGCGCCAGCAGCCAAGATTCCGGGCTAGCGGGAGGACGCACAGATACGCAGTATTTT. Its translation: CASSQDSGLAGGRTDTQYF.

This clonotype was seen a handful of times. This chain links TRBV19 with TRBJ2-2, with 9 bases that match TRBD2. There are 15 residues in the CDR3. Germline CDR1 LNHDA, CDR2 SQIVND (reference sequence). The junction had 7 bases not matched to a gene; V was cut back by 8 bases and J by 3 bases. This CDR3 is CASLSGRRDTGELFF. The CDR3 DNA sequence: TGTGCCAGTCTTAGCGGGAGACGGGACACCGGGGAGCTGTTTTTT.

This clonotype was observed many times. The rearrangement links TRBV6-1 to TRBJ2-7, with unresolved D. The CDR3 is 16 residues long. Germline V gene sequence: CDR1 MNHNS, CDR2 SASEGT. V was clipped by 5 bases and J by 2 bases, with 19 bases between them. The DNA of the CDR3 is TGTGCCAGCAGTTCCCCCGGTTCAGACCTCACCTACGAGCAGTACTTC. Translation gives CASSSPGSDLTYEQYF.

This clonotype turned up a few times. This chain uses TRBV5-1 with TRBJ2-6; 7 bases match TRBD1. J gave up 3 bases and V 4 bases, and 4 bases lay outside the gene matches. Germline values: CDR1 SGHRS, CDR2 YFSETQ. The CDR3 is made up of 15 amino acids. The CDR3 DNA reads as TGCGCCAGCAGCGTGACAGGGCATGGGGCCAACGTCCTGACTTTC. Protein: CASSVTGHGANVLTF.

Worth noting for this clonotype: This may come from a read error, since a much larger clone is one base off. The rearrangement links TRBV5-1 to TRBJ2-2, with TRBD2 matching over 9 bases. The CDR3 is 16 residues long. Germline assignment: CDR1 SGHRS and CDR2 YFSETQ. Trimming cost V 4 bases and J 4 bases; bases outside gene matches: 8. CDR3 loop: CASSTVAGDSTGELFF. CDR3 nucleotides: TGCGCCAGCAGCACAGTAGCGGGAGATAGCACCGGGGAGCTGTTTTTT. Combining the CDR3 with reference TRBV5-1 and TRBJ2-2 gives the whole variable domain KAGVTQTPRYLIKTRGQQVTLSCSPISGHRSVSWYQQTPGQGLQFLFEYFSETQRNKGNFPGRFSGRQFSNSRSEMNVSTLELGDSALYLCASSTVAGDSTGELFFGEGSRLTVL.

This clonotype was picked up many times. V usage is TRBV20-1 and J usage is TRBJ2-7; 12 positions match TRBD2. Germline V gene sequence: CDR1 DFQATT, CDR2 SNEGSKA (reference sequence). The junction had 7 bases not matched to a gene; V was cut back by 4 bases and J by 6 bases. This CDR3 has 14 amino acids. CDR3 in DNA: TGCAGTGCTACCGGACTAGCGGGAATCGGCGAGCAGTACTTC. Translating it yields CSATGLAGIGEQYF.

This clonotype has ten or more counts. The rearrangement joins TRBV10-3 to TRBJ2-1, with unresolved D. The V gene lost 0 bases and the J gene lost 0 bases, with 3 bases spanning the gap. The CDR3 runs 14 residues. CDR1 is ENHRY, CDR2 SYGVKD, per germline. CDR3 nucleotides: TGTGCCATCAGTGAGTCCACCTCCTACAATGAGCAGTTCTTC. It yields the protein CAISESTSYNEQFF.

The V gene is TRBV9, the J gene TRBJ2-1; TRBD2 aligns across 14 bases. V lost 4 bases, J lost 10 bases, and 1 base stayed unmatched. Germline CDR1 SGDLS, CDR2 YYNGEE. The CDR3 is 13 amino acids. This CDR3 is CASSWTSGREQFF. CDR3 in DNA: TGTGCCAGCAGCTGGACTAGCGGGAGGGAGCAGTTCTTC.

This clonotype has ten or more counts. The chain recombines TRBV7-8 with TRBJ2-7; D may correspond to TRBD1 or TRBD2 (6 bases each). With 0 bases removed from V and 1 base from J, the gap between germline ends came to 10 bases. The germline gives CDR1 SGHVS, CDR2 FQNEAQ. The CDR3 length is 15 residues. CDR3: CASSLAGGQSYEQYF. The CDR3 DNA follows: TGTGCCAGCAGCTTAGCGGGGGGCCAGTCCTACGAGCAGTACTTC. Combining the CDR3 with reference TRBV7-8 and TRBJ2-7 gives the whole variable domain GAGVSQSPRYKVAKRGQDVALRCDPISGHVSLFWYQQALGQGPEFLTYFQNEAQLDKSGLPSDRFFAERPEGSVSTLKIQRTQQEDSAVYLCASSLAGGQSYEQYFGPGTRLTVT.

To note about this clonotype: At one boundary the junction diverges from the germline segment, which might be a read error. The chain links TRBV7-2 to TRBJ2-5; 11 bases are a match to TRBD2. The germline V gene has CDR1 SGHTA and CDR2 FQGNSA. This CDR3 comprises 14 residues. CDR3 in amino acids: CAGSLGLAGETQYF. CDR3 coding DNA: TGTGCCGGCAGCTTAGGACTAGCGGGAGAGACCCAGTACTTC.

This clonotype has a count of ten or more. The rearrangement joins TRBV2 to TRBJ1-4, with D possibly TRBD1 on 5 matching bases. Germline lookup yields CDR1 SNHLY and CDR2 FYNNEI. V lost 6 bases to trimming and J lost 3 bases, with 8 bases between them. This CDR3 is built from 13 residues. CDR3 DNA sequence: TGTGCCAGCAGCGCGACAGCTAATGAAAAACTGTTTTTT. It is translated as CASSATANEKLFF.

This clonotype was seen ten or more times. CDR3 sequence reads: CASSYHLAGDEQFF. The CDR3 coding sequence is TGTGCCAGCAGTTACCACCTAGCGGGGGATGAGCAGTTCTTC. V and J are TRBV6-2 or TRBV6-3 and TRBJ2-1, with TRBD2 identical over 10 bases. Germline CDR1 and CDR2: MNHEY and SVGEGT. The J segment lost 8 bases and the V segment lost 2 bases, leaving 3 bases of the junction unmatched. This CDR3 is 14 amino acids long.

This clonotype was recorded at least ten times. The genes are TRBV10-3 and TRBJ2-5; no clear D. The V gene lost 0 bases and the J gene lost 0 bases, with 5 bases spanning the gap. The V gene's germline CDR1 is ENHRY and CDR2 SYGVKD. This CDR3 is built from 14 residues. CDR3 in DNA: TGTGCCATCAGTGAGTCGGCATACCAAGAGACCCAGTACTTC. It encodes CAISESAYQETQYF.

CDR3: CASRRTGQYHGYTF. The DNA for the CDR3 is TGTGCCAGCAGACGTACAGGGCAATACCATGGCTACACCTTC. V usage is TRBV27 and J usage is TRBJ1-2; the D gene is possibly TRBD1 (6 bases). Germline CDR1 reads MNHEY; CDR2 reads SMNVEV (reference sequence). The V gene lost 6 bases and the J gene lost 6 bases, with 17 bases spanning the gap. The CDR3 is 14 residues long.

This clonotype has only one observation. V gene TRBV5-4 combines with J gene TRBJ2-1; 10 bases map to TRBD2. The J call may be mistaken, given a closer DNA end match to TRBJ2-7. CDR3 length equals 15 residues. Germline CDR1 and CDR2: SGHNT and YYREEE (reference sequence). The CDR3 sequence: CASSRGLADYNEQYF. In DNA, the CDR3 is TGTGCCAGCAGCCGAGGACTAGCGGACTACAATGAGCAGTACTTC.

This chain's CDR3 is CASSRGQGTSQFF. In DNA, the CDR3 is TGTGCCAGCAGCCGGGGTCAGGGGACTTCCCAGTTCTTC. The chain couples TRBV5-4 to TRBJ2-1; TRBD1 or TRBD2 may be the D gene (6 bases each). V lost 4 bases to trimming and J lost 13 bases, with 18 bases between them. The CDR3 is made up of 13 amino acids. Germline-derived CDR1 and CDR2 are SGHNT and YYREEE (reference sequence).

About this clonotype: One end of the junction does not line up with germline, which may come from a read error. V gene TRBV12-3 or TRBV12-4 combines with J gene TRBJ2-1; 9 positions agree with TRBD2. This CDR3 comprises 16 residues. In DNA form, the CDR3 reads TGTGCCAGCAGGGGGGAGCGGGAGGCGGTTTACAATAAGCAGTTCTTC. It is translated as CASRGEREAVYNKQFF.

This clonotype was seen at least ten times. The chain uses TRBV29-1 and TRBJ2-1; D gene unclear. V was pared by 4 bases and J by 3 bases, with 4 bases between. Germline CDR1 and CDR2: SQVTM and ANQGSEA. The CDR3 runs to 11 residues. The DNA of the CDR3 is TGCAGCGTTGGGGACTACAATGAGCAGTTCTTC. This gives the protein CSVGDYNEQFF.

This clonotype has only a few counts. The J gene is TRBJ1-6, the V gene TRBV5-1; no clear D. CDR3 length: 12 residues. V lost 4 bases to trimming and J lost 6 bases, with 5 bases between them. Germline-derived CDR1 and CDR2 are SGHRS and YFSETQ. The CDR3 nucleotides read TGCGCCAGCAGCACAAGTAATTCACCCCTCCACTTT. It translates to CASSTSNSPLHF.

This clonotype has ten or more counts. The gene calls are TRBV3-1 and TRBJ1-2; no reliable D call. The CDR3 is made up of 15 amino acids. The germline V and J ends were trimmed by 0 bases and 1 base, with 9 bases remaining between them. Germline values: CDR1 LGHDT, CDR2 YNNKEL (reference sequence). CDR3 nucleotides: TGTGCCAGCAGCCAAGATCGAACGGGTAACTATGGCTACACCTTC. Encoded protein: CASSQDRTGNYGYTF.

The sample holds a few counts of this clonotype. The V and J genes are TRBV10-3 and TRBJ2-3, with D hard to call. The CDR3 length is 15 residues. V lost 3 bases and J 0 bases, leaving 10 bases between the germline ends. Germline values: CDR1 ENHRY, CDR2 SYGVKD. The CDR3 protein is CAISDFRFSTDTQYF. The CDR3 region has the DNA TGTGCCATCAGTGACTTCAGGTTTAGCACAGATACGCAGTATTTT.